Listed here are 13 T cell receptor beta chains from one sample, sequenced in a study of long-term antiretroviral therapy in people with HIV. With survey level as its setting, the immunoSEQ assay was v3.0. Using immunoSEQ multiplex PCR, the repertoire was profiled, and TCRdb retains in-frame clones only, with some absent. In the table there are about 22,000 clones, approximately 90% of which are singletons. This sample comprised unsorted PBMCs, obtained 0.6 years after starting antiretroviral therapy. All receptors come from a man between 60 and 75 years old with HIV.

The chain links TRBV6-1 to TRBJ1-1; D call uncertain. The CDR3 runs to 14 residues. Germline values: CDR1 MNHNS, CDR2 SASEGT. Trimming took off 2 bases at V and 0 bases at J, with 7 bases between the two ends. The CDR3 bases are TGTGCCAGCAGTGAACCTGCAGTGAACACTGAAGCTTTCTTT. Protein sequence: CASSEPAVNTEAFF.

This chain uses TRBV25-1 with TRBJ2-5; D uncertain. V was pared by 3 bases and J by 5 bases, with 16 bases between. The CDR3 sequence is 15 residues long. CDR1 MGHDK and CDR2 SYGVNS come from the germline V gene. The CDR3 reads CASSDPSPQGETQYF. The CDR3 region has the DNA TGTGCCAGCAGTGATCCTTCGCCCCAAGGGGAGACCCAGTACTTC.

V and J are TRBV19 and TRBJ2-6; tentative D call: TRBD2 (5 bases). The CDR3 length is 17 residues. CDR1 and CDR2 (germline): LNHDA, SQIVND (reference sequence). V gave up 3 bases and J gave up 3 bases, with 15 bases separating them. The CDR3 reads CASSIGLLRDGANVLTF. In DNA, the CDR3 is TGTGCCAGTAGTATTGGCCTTCTCCGGGATGGGGCCAACGTCCTGACTTTC. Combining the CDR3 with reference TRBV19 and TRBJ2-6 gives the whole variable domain DGGITQSPKYLFRKEGQNVTLSCEQNLNHDAMYWYRQDPGQGLRLIYYSQIVNDFQKGDIAEGYSVSREKKESFPLTVTSAQKNPTAFYLCASSIGLLRDGANVLTFGAGSRLTVL.

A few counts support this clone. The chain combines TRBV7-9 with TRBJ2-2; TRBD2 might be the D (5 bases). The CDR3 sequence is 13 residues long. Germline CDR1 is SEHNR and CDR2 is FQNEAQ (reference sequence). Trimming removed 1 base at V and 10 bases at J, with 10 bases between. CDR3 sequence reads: CASSLGGPKELFF. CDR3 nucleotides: TGTGCCAGCAGCTTAGGAGGGCCCAAGGAGCTGTTTTTT. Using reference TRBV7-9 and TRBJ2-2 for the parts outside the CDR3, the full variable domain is DTGVSQNPRHKITKRGQNVTFRCDPISEHNRLYWYRQTLGQGPEFLTYFQNEAQLEKSRLLSDRFSAERPKGSFSTLEIQRTEQGDSAMYLCASSLGGPKELFFGEGSRLTVL.

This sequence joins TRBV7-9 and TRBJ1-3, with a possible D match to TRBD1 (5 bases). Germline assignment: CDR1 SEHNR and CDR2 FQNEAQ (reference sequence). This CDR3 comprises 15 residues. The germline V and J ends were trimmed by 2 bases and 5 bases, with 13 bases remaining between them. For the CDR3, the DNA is TGTGCCAGCAGCTTAACAGTTGCAGGGCGAAACACCATATATTTT. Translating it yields CASSLTVAGRNTIYF.

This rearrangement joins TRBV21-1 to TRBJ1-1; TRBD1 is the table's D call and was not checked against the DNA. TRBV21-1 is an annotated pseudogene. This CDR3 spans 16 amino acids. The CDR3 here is CASSKCTGDMNTEAFF. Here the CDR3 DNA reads TGTGCCAGCAGCAAATGTACAGGGGACATGAACACTGAAGCTTTCTTT.

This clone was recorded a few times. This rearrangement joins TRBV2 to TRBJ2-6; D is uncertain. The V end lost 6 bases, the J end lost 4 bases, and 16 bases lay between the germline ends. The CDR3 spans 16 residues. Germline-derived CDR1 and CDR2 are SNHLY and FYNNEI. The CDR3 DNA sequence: TGTGCCAGCAGCCCCACTTTGGGGTCGGGGGCCAACGTCCTGACTTTC. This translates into CASSPTLGSGANVLTF.

CDR3 in DNA: TGTGCCAGCAGCGTAGATCTAGCCGTCAATGAGCAGTTCTTC. Translation: CASSVDLAVNEQFF. The chain combines TRBV9 with TRBJ2-1; possible D gene TRBD2, 5 bases. Germline values: CDR1 SGDLS, CDR2 YYNGEE. V lost 0 bases and J lost 6, with 10 bases in between. CDR3 length equals 14 residues.

CDR3 loop: CASSSRDRGGEKLFF. CDR3 in DNA: TGTGCCAGCTCATCCCGGGACAGGGGCGGTGAAAAACTGTTTTTT. This chain connects TRBV18 to TRBJ1-4; 10 positions match TRBD1. The V and J ends lost 5 bases and 7 bases, in that order; junction bases with no gene match: 7. The germline gives CDR1 KGHSH, CDR2 LQKENI. The length of the CDR3 is 15 residues.

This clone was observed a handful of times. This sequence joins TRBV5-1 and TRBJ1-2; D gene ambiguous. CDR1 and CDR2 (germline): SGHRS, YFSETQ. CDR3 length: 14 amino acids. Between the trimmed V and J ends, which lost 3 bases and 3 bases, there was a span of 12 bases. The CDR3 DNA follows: TGCGCCAGCAGCTCTGAGCCCTTCGACTATGGCTACACCTTC. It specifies CASSSEPFDYGYTF.

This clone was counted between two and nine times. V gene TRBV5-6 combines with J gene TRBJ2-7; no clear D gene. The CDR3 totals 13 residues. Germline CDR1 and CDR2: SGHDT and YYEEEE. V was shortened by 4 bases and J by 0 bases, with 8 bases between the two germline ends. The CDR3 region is CASSPTSSYEQYF. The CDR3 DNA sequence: TGTGCCAGCAGCCCAACGAGCTCCTACGAGCAGTACTTC. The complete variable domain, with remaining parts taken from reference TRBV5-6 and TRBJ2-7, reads DAGVTQSPTHLIKTRGQQVTLRCSPKSGHDTVSWYQQALGQGPQFIFQYYEEEERQRGNFPDRFSGHQFPNYSSELNVNALLLGDSALYLCASSPTSSYEQYFGPGTRLTVT.

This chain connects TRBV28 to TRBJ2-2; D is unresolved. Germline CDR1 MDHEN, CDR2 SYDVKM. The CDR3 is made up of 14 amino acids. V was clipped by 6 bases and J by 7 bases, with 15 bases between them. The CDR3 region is CASSPTSASGELFF. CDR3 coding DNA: TGTGCCAGCAGCCCGACATCTGCCAGCGGGGAGCTGTTTTTT.

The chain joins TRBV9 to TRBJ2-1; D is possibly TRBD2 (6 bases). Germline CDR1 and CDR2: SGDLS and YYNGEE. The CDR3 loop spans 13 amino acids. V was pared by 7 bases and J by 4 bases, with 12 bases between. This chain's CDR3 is CASSSGLYNEQFF. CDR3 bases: TGTGCCAGCTCCAGCGGGCTGTACAATGAGCAGTTCTTC.